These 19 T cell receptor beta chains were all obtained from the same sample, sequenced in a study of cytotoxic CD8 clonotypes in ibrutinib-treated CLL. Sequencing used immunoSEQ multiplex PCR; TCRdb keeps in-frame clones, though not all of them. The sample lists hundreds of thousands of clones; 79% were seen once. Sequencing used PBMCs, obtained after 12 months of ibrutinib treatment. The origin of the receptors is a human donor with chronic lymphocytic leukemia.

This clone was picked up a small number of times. The CDR3 sequence is CASSPRGDDGYTF. In DNA form, the CDR3 reads TGTGCCAGCTCACCAAGGGGGGACGATGGCTACACCTTC. The gene calls are TRBV18 and TRBJ1-2; TRBD1 is a possible D gene (6 bases). In germline, CDR1 is KGHSH, CDR2 LQKENI. V was pared by 2 bases and J by 6 bases, with 10 bases between. The CDR3 is 13 amino acids.

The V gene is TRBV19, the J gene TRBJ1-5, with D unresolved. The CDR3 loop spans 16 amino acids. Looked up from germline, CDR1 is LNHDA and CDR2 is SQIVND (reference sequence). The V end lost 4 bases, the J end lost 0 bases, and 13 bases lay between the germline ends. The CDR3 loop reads CASSSPRAYSNQPQHF. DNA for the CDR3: TGTGCCAGTAGTAGCCCCCGGGCTTATAGCAATCAGCCCCAGCATTTT.

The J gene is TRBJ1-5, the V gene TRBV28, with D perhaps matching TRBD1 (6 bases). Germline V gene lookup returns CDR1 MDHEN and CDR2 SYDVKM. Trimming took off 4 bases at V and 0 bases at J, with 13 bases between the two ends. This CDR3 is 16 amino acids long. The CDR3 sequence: CASSSPDRVSNQPQHF. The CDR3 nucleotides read TGTGCCAGCAGTTCCCCGGACAGAGTTAGCAATCAGCCCCAGCATTTT.

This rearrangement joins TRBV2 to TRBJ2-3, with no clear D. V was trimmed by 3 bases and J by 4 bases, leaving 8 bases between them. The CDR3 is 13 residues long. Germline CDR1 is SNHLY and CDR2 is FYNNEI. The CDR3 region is CASSEPLADTQYF. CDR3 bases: TGTGCCAGCAGTGAGCCCCTAGCAGATACGCAGTATTTT.

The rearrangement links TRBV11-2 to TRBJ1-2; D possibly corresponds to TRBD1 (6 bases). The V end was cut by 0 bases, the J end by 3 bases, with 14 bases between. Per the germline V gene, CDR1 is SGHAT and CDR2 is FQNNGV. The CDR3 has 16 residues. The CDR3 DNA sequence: TGTGCCAGCAGCTTAGATCACGCAGGGGCGGACTATGGCTACACCTTC. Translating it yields CASSLDHAGADYGYTF.

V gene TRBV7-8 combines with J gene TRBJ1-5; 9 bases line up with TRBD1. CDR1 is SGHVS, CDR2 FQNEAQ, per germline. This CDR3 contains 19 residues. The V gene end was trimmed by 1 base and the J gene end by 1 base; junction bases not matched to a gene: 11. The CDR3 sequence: CASSLVFVRDRASNQPQHF. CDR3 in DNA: TGTGCCAGCAGCTTAGTTTTTGTCCGGGACAGGGCGAGCAATCAGCCCCAGCATTTT.

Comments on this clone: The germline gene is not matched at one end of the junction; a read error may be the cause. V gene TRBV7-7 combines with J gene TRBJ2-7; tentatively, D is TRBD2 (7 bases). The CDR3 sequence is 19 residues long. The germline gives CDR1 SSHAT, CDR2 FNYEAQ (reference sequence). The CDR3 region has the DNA TGTGCTAGCAGCTGTAGCACAGGGCCAAGCGGGACACCCTCCTACGAGCAGTACTTC. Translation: CASSCSTGPSGTPSYEQYF.

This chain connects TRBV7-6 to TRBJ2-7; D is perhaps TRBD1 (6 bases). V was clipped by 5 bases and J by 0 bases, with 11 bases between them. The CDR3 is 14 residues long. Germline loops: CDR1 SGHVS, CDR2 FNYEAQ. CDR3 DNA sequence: TGTGCCAGCAGCAGAACAGGGAGCTCCTACGAGCAGTACTTC. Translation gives CASSRTGSSYEQYF.

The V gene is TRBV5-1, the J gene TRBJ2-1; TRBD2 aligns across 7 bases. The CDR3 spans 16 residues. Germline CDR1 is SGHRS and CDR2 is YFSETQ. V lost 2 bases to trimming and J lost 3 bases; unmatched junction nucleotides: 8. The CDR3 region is CASSLRMAGDYNEQFF. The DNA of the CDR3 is TGCGCCAGCAGCTTAAGGATGGCGGGGGACTACAATGAGCAGTTCTTC.

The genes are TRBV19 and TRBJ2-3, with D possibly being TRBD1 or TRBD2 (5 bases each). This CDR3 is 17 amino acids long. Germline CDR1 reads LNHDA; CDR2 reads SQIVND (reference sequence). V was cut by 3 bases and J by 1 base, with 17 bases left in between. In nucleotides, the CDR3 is TGTGCCAGTAGTATTGACCTGGGACCAGCACGCACAGATACGCAGTATTTT. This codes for CASSIDLGPARTDTQYF.

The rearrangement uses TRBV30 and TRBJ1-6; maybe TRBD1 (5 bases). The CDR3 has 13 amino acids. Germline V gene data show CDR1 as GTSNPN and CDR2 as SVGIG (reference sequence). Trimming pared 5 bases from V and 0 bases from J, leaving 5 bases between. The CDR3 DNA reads TGTGCCTGGGGGGGCTCCTATAATTCACCCCTCCACTTT. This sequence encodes CAWGGSYNSPLHF.

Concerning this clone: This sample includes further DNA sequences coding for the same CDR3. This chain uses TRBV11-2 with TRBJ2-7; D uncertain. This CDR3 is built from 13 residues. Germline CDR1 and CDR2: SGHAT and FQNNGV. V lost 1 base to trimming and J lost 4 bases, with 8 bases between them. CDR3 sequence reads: CASSLVPGYEQYF. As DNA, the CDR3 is TGTGCCAGCAGCTTAGTCCCCGGATACGAGCAGTACTTC.

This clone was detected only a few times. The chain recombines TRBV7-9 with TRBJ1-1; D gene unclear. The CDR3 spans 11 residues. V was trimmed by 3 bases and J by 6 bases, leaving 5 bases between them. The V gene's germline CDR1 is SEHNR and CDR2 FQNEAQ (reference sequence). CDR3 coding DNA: TGTGCCAGCAGCTTCAAATCTGAAGCTTTCTTT. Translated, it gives CASSFKSEAFF.

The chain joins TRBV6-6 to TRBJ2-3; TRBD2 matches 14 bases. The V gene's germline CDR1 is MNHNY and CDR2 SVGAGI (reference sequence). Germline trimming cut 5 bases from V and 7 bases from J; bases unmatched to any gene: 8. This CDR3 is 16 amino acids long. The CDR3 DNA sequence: TGTGCCAGCAGTAGGGAAGGGACTAGCGGGGGATATACGCAGTATTTT. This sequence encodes CASSREGTSGGYTQYF.

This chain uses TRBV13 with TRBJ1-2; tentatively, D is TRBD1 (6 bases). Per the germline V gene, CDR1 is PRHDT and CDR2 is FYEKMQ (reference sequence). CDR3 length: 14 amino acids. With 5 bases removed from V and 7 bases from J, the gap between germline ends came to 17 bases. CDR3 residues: CASSAQGKVRGYTF. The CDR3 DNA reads TGTGCCAGCAGCGCGCAGGGGAAAGTCCGTGGCTACACCTTC.

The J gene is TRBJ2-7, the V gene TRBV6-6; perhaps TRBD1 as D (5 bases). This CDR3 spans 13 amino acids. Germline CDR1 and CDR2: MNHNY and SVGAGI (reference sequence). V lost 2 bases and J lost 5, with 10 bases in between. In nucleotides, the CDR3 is TGTGCCAGCAGTTACGGCAGGGTGAACGAGCAGTACTTC. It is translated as CASSYGRVNEQYF.

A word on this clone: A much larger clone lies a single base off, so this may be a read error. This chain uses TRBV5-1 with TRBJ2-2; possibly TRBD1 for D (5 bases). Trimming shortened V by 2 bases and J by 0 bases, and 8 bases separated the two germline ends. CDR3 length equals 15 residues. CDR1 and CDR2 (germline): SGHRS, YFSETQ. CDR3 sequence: CASSFGRANTGELFF. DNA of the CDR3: TGCGCCAGCAGCTTTGGCAGGGCGAACACCGGGGAGCTGTTTTTT.

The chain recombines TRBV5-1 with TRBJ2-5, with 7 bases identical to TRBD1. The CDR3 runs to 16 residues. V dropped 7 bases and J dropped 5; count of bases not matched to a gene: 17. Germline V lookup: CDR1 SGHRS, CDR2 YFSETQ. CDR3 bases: TGCGCCAGCCGTCGTACCGGACAGGCGAGGGTCGAGACCCAGTACTTC. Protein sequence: CASRRTGQARVETQYF.

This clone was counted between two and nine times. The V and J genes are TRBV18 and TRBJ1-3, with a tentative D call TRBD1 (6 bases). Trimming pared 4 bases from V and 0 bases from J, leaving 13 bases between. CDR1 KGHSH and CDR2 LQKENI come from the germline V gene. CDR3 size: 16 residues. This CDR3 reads CASSLTTGNSGNTIYF. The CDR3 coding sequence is TGTGCCAGCTCACTTACGACAGGAAACTCTGGAAACACCATATATTTT.